These 27 T cell receptor beta chains were sequenced from one sample in a study of T cells after yellow fever vaccination. TCRdb re-analysed the 5' RACE reads in MiXCR, keeping a single row per CDR3 protein. The sample has around 550,000 distinct CDR3 sequences, about 19% seen once. Source: PBMCs, taken 15 days after the yellow fever booster vaccination. The source is a man aged 25-45 years who received the YFV17D yellow fever vaccine.

The chain links TRBV7-2 to TRBJ2-7; possibly TRBD1 for D (5 bases). V lost 1 base and J 6 bases, leaving 16 bases between the germline ends. The CDR3 is 15 residues long. Germline-derived CDR1 and CDR2 are SGHTA and FQGNSA. The CDR3 loop reads CASSLGGRALSEQYF. The CDR3 DNA follows: TGTGCCAGCAGCTTAGGGGGCAGGGCACTCTCCGAGCAGTACTTC.

This chain links TRBV4-1 with TRBJ2-1; TRBD1 matches at 7 bases. This CDR3 has 15 amino acids. The J segment lost 9 bases and the V segment lost 1 base, leaving 9 bases of the junction unmatched. CDR1 is MGHRA, CDR2 YSYEKL, per germline. In nucleotides, the CDR3 is TGCGCCAGCAGCCAAGCTCCGACACAGGGGAGTGAGCAGTTCTTC. Encoded protein: CASSQAPTQGSEQFF.

This clonotype was recorded at least ten times. V is TRBV2 and J is TRBJ2-4; tentatively, D is TRBD1 (5 bases). The CDR3 extends over 14 amino acids. V lost 5 bases to trimming and J lost 1 base, with 9 bases between them. Germline CDR1 and CDR2: SNHLY and FYNNEI. The CDR3 here is CASSLSGAKNIQYF. The CDR3 nucleotides are TGTGCCAGCAGTCTTTCAGGGGCCAAAAACATTCAGTACTTC. The full variable domain, its missing parts supplied by reference TRBV2 and TRBJ2-4, is EPEVTQTPSHQVTQMGQEVILRCVPISNHLYFYWYRQILGQKVEFLVSFYNNEISEKSEIFDDQFSVERPDGSNFTLKIRSTKLEDSAMYFCASSLSGAKNIQYFGAGTRLSVL.

The chain carries TRBV6-4 and TRBJ2-3; D is undetermined. The CDR3 runs to 15 residues. Germline lookup yields CDR1 MRHNA and CDR2 SNTAGT. V was shortened by 1 base and J by 0 bases, with 8 bases between the two germline ends. This CDR3 is CASSDYATSTDTQYF. The CDR3 DNA follows: TGTGCCAGCAGTGACTACGCGACTAGCACAGATACGCAGTATTTT.

This clonotype was seen a handful of times. The chain couples TRBV20-1 to TRBJ2-3; 11 positions agree with TRBD2. From germline, CDR1 is DFQATT and CDR2 SNEGSKA (reference sequence). This CDR3 spans 17 amino acids. Trimming removed 0 bases from V and 4 bases from J; junction bases left unmatched: 9. CDR3 sequence: CSARDLGTSGDPDTQYF. The DNA for the CDR3 is TGCAGTGCTAGAGACCTCGGGACTAGCGGAGACCCAGATACGCAGTATTTT.

This clonotype has more than one count but fewer than ten. J is TRBJ2-5 and V is TRBV12-3 or TRBV12-4; perhaps TRBD2 as D (6 bases). CDR3 size: 13 residues. The V end lost 6 bases, the J end lost 2 bases, and 10 bases lay between the germline ends. The CDR3 nucleotides read TGTGCCAGCAGCCGACTAGAACAAGAGACCCAGTACTTC. Amino acids: CASSRLEQETQYF.

CDR3 nucleotides: TGTGCCAGCAGCACATTCCTAGGGACTAGCGGACCCTACGAGCAGTACTTC. This sequence encodes CASSTFLGTSGPYEQYF. The rearrangement uses TRBV11-1 and TRBJ2-7; 11 nucleotides align to TRBD2. Germline-derived CDR1 and CDR2 are SGHAT and FQDESV (reference sequence). The CDR3 contains 17 residues. With 5 bases clipped from V and 2 bases from J, the junction kept 11 bases outside the gene matches.

This clonotype turned up a few times. The chain employs TRBV28 and TRBJ2-1; D is uncertain. CDR1 and CDR2 from the germline V gene are MDHEN and SYDVKM. Trimming shortened V by 7 bases and J by 0 bases, and 16 bases separated the two germline ends. CDR3 length: 16 amino acids. The CDR3: CASILKPDRSYNEQFF. Written as DNA, the CDR3 is TGTGCCAGCATCCTCAAACCGGATCGCTCCTACAATGAGCAGTTCTTC.

The chain joins TRBV20-1 to TRBJ2-3, with no clear D. Germline V gene lookup returns CDR1 DFQATT and CDR2 SNEGSKA (reference sequence). V was pared by 0 bases and J by 2 bases, with 6 bases between. CDR3 length: 13 amino acids. The chain's CDR3 is CSARDQVTDTQYF. In DNA form, the CDR3 reads TGCAGTGCTAGAGATCAGGTCACAGATACGCAGTATTTT.

The J gene is TRBJ2-2, the V gene TRBV19; D is perhaps TRBD1 or TRBD2 (5 bases each). There are 16 residues in the CDR3. Germline V gene sequence: CDR1 LNHDA, CDR2 SQIVND (reference sequence). V lost 7 bases to trimming and J lost 4 bases, with 19 bases between them. Here the CDR3 reads CASISGEGRVTGELFF. The CDR3 DNA is TGTGCCAGTATCTCGGGTGAGGGGAGAGTCACCGGGGAGCTGTTTTTT.

The V gene is TRBV20-1, the J gene TRBJ2-3; 10 nucleotides match TRBD2. This CDR3 is 14 amino acids long. V was pared by 6 bases and J by 5 bases, with 8 bases of the junction left unmatched. The germline V gene encodes CDR1 DFQATT and CDR2 SNEGSKA (reference sequence). The CDR3 is CSAPLAGVKDTQYF. Written as DNA, the CDR3 is TGCAGTGCCCCCCTAGCGGGAGTGAAAGATACGCAGTATTTT.

This chain connects TRBV7-2 to TRBJ2-1; TRBD1 matches 7 bases. The CDR3 is 15 amino acids. Germline CDR1 is SGHTA and CDR2 is FQGNSA. J gave up 8 bases and V 2 bases, and 9 bases lay outside the gene matches. The CDR3 spells CASSLIGTVNDEQFF. CDR3 DNA: TGTGCCAGCAGCTTAATAGGGACAGTGAACGATGAGCAGTTCTTC.

This clonotype was counted only a few times. V and J are TRBV15 and TRBJ2-2; the D gene is possibly TRBD2 (5 bases). Germline V lookup: CDR1 LNHNV, CDR2 YYDKDF (reference sequence). The CDR3 has 15 residues. V gave up 4 bases and J gave up 3 bases, with 12 bases separating them. The CDR3 DNA follows: TGTGCCACCAGCAAACGGGGTCCGGACACCGGGGAGCTGTTTTTT. This codes for CATSKRGPDTGELFF.

V is TRBV7-2 and J is TRBJ2-1, with D maybe TRBD2 (6 bases). Germline CDR1 reads SGHTA; CDR2 reads FQGNSA. The CDR3 covers 15 residues. Trimming left V 1 base short and J 9 bases short, with 16 bases between. The CDR3 region has the DNA TGTGCCAGCAGCTTAGTACTCGGGAGTTCTAGTGAGCAGTTCTTC. Its protein product is CASSLVLGSSSEQFF.

The sample holds a few counts of this clonotype. The CDR3 DNA reads as TGTGCCACCAGCGGGTTGGGGGGGATAACCGGGGAGCTGTTTTTT. This encodes CATSGLGGITGELFF. This sequence joins TRBV15 and TRBJ2-2, with 7 bases fitting TRBD2. Germline trimming cut 5 bases from V and 5 bases from J; bases unmatched to any gene: 8. Germline assignment: CDR1 LNHNV and CDR2 YYDKDF (reference sequence). The CDR3 extends over 15 amino acids.

The table lists this clonotype with a few counts. The chain couples TRBV20-1 to TRBJ2-1; D could derive from TRBD1 or TRBD2 (5 bases each). Germline CDR1 and CDR2: DFQATT and SNEGSKA (reference sequence). The CDR3 runs to 12 residues. V lost 5 bases, J lost 3 bases, and 8 bases lay in between. The CDR3 sequence is CSAGTDYNEQFF. In DNA, the CDR3 is TGCAGTGCTGGGACGGACTACAATGAGCAGTTCTTC.

This clonotype was seen repeatedly, ten times or more. The chain combines TRBV5-1 with TRBJ2-3, with TRBD2 identical over 9 bases. CDR1 is SGHRS and CDR2 is YFSETQ in the germline V gene. This CDR3 comprises 15 residues. The trim removed 4 bases at V and 4 bases at J, leaving 7 bases unmatched. DNA for the CDR3: TGCGCCAGCAGCGTATTGGCGGGAGGGCCAGATACGCAGTATTTT. As protein: CASSVLAGGPDTQYF.

In its sample, this clonotype was seen a few times. The J gene is TRBJ2-2, the V gene TRBV10-2; TRBD2 matches 9 bases. V gave up 4 bases and J gave up 0 bases; unmatched junction bases: 6. Germline V gives CDR1 WSHSY, CDR2 SAAADI. The CDR3 spans 17 residues. The chain's CDR3 is CASSGASGVANTGELFF. For the CDR3, the DNA is TGCGCCAGCAGTGGGGCTAGCGGGGTCGCGAACACCGGGGAGCTGTTTTTT.

The rearrangement uses TRBV20-1 and TRBJ2-7, with 10 nucleotides matching TRBD2. V lost 0 bases, J lost 5 bases, and 7 bases stayed unmatched. Germline CDR1 DFQATT, CDR2 SNEGSKA (reference sequence). The CDR3 totals 15 residues. In DNA, the CDR3 is TGCAGTGCTAGAGATCTGCTAGCGGGAGTTAACGAGCAGTACTTC. Translating gives CSARDLLAGVNEQYF.

This clonotype was observed a handful of times. The rearrangement uses TRBV12-3 or TRBV12-4 and TRBJ1-1; 8 bases are a match to TRBD1. The CDR3 spans 14 residues. V was clipped by 6 bases and J by 6 bases; unmatched bases: 9. In DNA form, the CDR3 reads TGTGCCAGCAGAAGGACAGGGATAGTGGCTGAAGCTTTCTTT. This translates into CASRRTGIVAEAFF.

This clonotype appeared a few times. This rearrangement joins TRBV12-3 or TRBV12-4 to TRBJ2-7; the match to TRBD2 covers 7 bases. After removal of 7 bases from V and 6 bases from J, the junction contained 12 bases not matched to a gene. The CDR3 covers 14 residues. The CDR3 coding sequence is TGTGCCAGCACCACCTCGGGGGGAGTTGGCGAGCAGTACTTC. This encodes CASTTSGGVGEQYF.

This clonotype was detected a few times. The V gene is TRBV10-2, the J gene TRBJ2-7, with TRBD1 matching 9 bases. This CDR3 has 15 amino acids. The trim removed 6 bases at V and 2 bases at J, leaving 8 bases unmatched. Germline loops: CDR1 WSHSY, CDR2 SAAADI. The CDR3 reads CASRRPGQGTYEQYF. CDR3 coding DNA: TGCGCCAGCAGACGTCCGGGACAGGGAACCTACGAGCAGTACTTC.

In this sample, this clonotype turned up a few times. The chain has TRBV6-5 and TRBJ2-3; 8 bases map to TRBD2. CDR1 is MNHEY and CDR2 is SVGAGI in the germline V gene. The CDR3 is 16 residues long. V dropped 5 bases and J dropped 0; count of bases not matched to a gene: 7. The CDR3 region is CASSPRLATSTDTQYF. CDR3 coding DNA: TGTGCCAGCAGTCCCCGACTAGCGACTAGCACAGATACGCAGTATTTT.

This clonotype was counted only a few times. The J gene is TRBJ2-3, the V gene TRBV5-4; 10 bases match TRBD2. This CDR3 has 17 amino acids. Germline V gene data show CDR1 as SGHNT and CDR2 as YYREEE (reference sequence). V dropped 4 bases and J dropped 0; count of bases not matched to a gene: 8. CDR3 nucleotides: TGTGCCAGCAGCCTACCTCTAGCGGGAGCTAGCACAGATACGCAGTATTTT. Protein: CASSLPLAGASTDTQYF.

This clonotype was recorded a few times. The rearrangement joins TRBV6-2 or TRBV6-3 to TRBJ2-1, with a weak D call TRBD2 (5 bases). Germline V gene lookup returns CDR1 MNHEY and CDR2 SVGEGT. V was clipped by 5 bases and J by 5 bases, with 19 bases between them. The CDR3 extends over 16 amino acids. The CDR3 sequence: CASSRETRSTHNEQFF. In DNA form, the CDR3 reads TGTGCCAGCAGTCGAGAAACTAGGAGCACGCACAATGAGCAGTTCTTC.

This clonotype was seen a few times. The chain links TRBV7-2 to TRBJ2-4; D unclear. Trimming stripped 5 bases from V and 5 bases from J, with 4 bases between. Germline CDR1 reads SGHTA; CDR2 reads FQGNSA. The CDR3 covers 11 residues. CDR3 protein: CASSQENIQYF. In DNA, the CDR3 is TGTGCCAGCAGCCAAGAAAACATTCAGTACTTC.

This chain connects TRBV29-1 to TRBJ2-3; perhaps D is TRBD1 or TRBD2 (6 bases each). V lost 6 bases to trimming and J lost 0 bases, with 13 bases between them. The CDR3 is made up of 14 amino acids. Germline CDR1 reads SQVTM; CDR2 reads ANQGSEA. For the CDR3, the DNA is TGCAGCGTAGACCAGGGGACTAGCACAGATACGCAGTATTTT. Protein product: CSVDQGTSTDTQYF.